These 21 T cell receptor beta chains originate from one sample sequenced in a study of Graves' ophthalmopathy and Graves' hyperthyroidism. Amplification of the TCR beta CDR3 regions used RNA transcripts (as template). Investigators did first-round RT-PCR with HTBI primers, then second-round multiplex PCR. TCRdb re-derived calls from the multiplex PCR reads in MiXCR, one entry per CDR3 protein. The sample holds around 590,000 distinct CDR3 sequences, less than 40% seen once. Sample: peripheral blood or thyroid tissue (not recorded which). These receptors all come from an adult man with Graves' hyperthyroidism.

This chain joins TRBV24-1 and TRBJ2-7; either TRBD1 or TRBD2 may fit D (5 bases each). V lost 2 bases to trimming and J lost 5 bases, with 15 bases between them. The CDR3 spans 15 residues. Germline CDR1 KGHDR, CDR2 SFDVKD. The CDR3 DNA is TGTGCCACCAGTGATTCGACCCAGGGAGTCCACGAGCAGTACTTC. It is translated as CATSDSTQGVHEQYF.

With respect to this clonotype: This clone may be a read error of a much larger clone one base away. The chain joins TRBV19 to TRBJ2-7; possibly TRBD1 for D (5 bases). The germline V gene encodes CDR1 LNHDA and CDR2 SQIVND (reference sequence). The CDR3 covers 15 residues. CDR3 loop: CASSIAHDMGHEQCF. DNA for the CDR3: TGTGCCAGTAGTATAGCCCACGACATGGGGCACGAGCAGTGCTTC.

This clonotype was counted ten times or more. This rearrangement joins TRBV29-1 to TRBJ1-1; 7 positions match TRBD1. J lost 1 base, V lost 0 bases, and 14 bases had no gene match. CDR3 length: 18 residues. CDR1 is SQVTM, CDR2 ANQGSEA, per germline. CDR3 bases: TGCAGCGTTGAAGATAGGGCACCGGGACAGACACAGAACACTGAAGCTTTCTTT. The encoded protein is CSVEDRAPGQTQNTEAFF.

The chain has TRBV7-3 and TRBJ2-2; D may be TRBD1 (6 bases). CDR3 length: 16 residues. Trimming removed 2 bases from V and 6 bases from J, with 16 bases in between. Per the germline V gene, CDR1 is SGHTA and CDR2 is FQGTGA. The DNA for the CDR3 is TGTGCCAGCAGCTTAGTACTGGGGGCAAGCTCCGGGGAGCTGTTTTTT. Translated, it gives CASSLVLGASSGELFF.

This clonotype was observed many times. V and J are TRBV29-1 and TRBJ2-2; the match to TRBD1 covers 7 bases. J was trimmed by 6 bases and V by 7 bases; bases with no gene match: 8. CDR1 is SQVTM and CDR2 is ANQGSEA in the germline V gene. The CDR3 is 13 amino acids. The CDR3: CSGRQGGAGELFF. The CDR3 nucleotides read TGCAGCGGAAGACAGGGCGGAGCCGGGGAGCTGTTTTTT.

At least ten counts were recorded for this clonotype. The chain has TRBV6-5 and TRBJ2-7; D uncertain. In germline, CDR1 is MNHEY, CDR2 SVGAGI. V dropped 10 bases and J dropped 2 bases, with 15 bases sitting between them. The CDR3 runs 13 residues. CDR3 sequence (DNA): TGTGCCACCCCAGGTGGGTTTCCCTACGAGCAGTACTTC. Amino acids: CATPGGFPYEQYF.

This clonotype came up many times. The V call is TRBV20-1, the J call TRBJ2-7; D gene uncertain. V was pared by 3 bases and J by 2 bases, with 11 bases between. The CDR3 runs to 13 residues. Looked up from germline, CDR1 is DFQATT and CDR2 is SNEGSKA (reference sequence). CDR3 region: CSASPAAAYEQYF. The CDR3 DNA reads TGCAGTGCTAGTCCCGCGGCAGCCTACGAGCAGTACTTC.

This chain uses TRBV19 with TRBJ1-5; D is uncertain. This CDR3 is 13 amino acids long. V gave up 5 bases and J gave up 7 bases, with 12 bases separating them. From germline, CDR1 is LNHDA and CDR2 SQIVND (reference sequence). The CDR3 loop reads CASSLQVDQPQHF. DNA of the CDR3: TGTGCCAGTAGTCTGCAGGTCGACCAGCCCCAGCATTTT.

A word on this clonotype: A read error may be the cause here, since a much bigger clone is one base away. This chain joins TRBV7-3 and TRBJ1-1, with D tentatively TRBD1 (5 bases). Germline lookup yields CDR1 SGHTA and CDR2 FQGTGA. The CDR3 runs to 14 residues. The CDR3 region has the DNA TGTGCCAGCAACTTAATGGAGGGGAGCCCTGAAGCTTTCTTT. Protein: CASNLMEGSPEAFF.

This sequence joins TRBV21-1 and TRBJ1-5; whether TRBD1, the table's D call, matches the DNA was not checked. TRBV21-1 is noted as a pseudogene. This CDR3 has 14 amino acids. The CDR3 nucleotides are TGTGCCAGCAGCATGGGGGGGTCCCGTCAGCCCCAGCATTTT. Translation: CASSMGGSRQPQHF.

The chain recombines TRBV20-1 with TRBJ2-7; 7 bases align to TRBD2. The DNA end favors TRBJ2-1, so the J call may be wrong. This CDR3 comprises 16 residues. The germline gives CDR1 DFQATT, CDR2 SNEGSKA (reference sequence). The CDR3 loop reads CSARGFVGGPGNEQFF. In DNA form, the CDR3 reads TGCAGTGCTAGAGGGTTCGTGGGAGGGCCGGGCAATGAGCAGTTCTTC.

This clonotype was detected ten times or more. J is TRBJ2-5 and V is TRBV12-3 or TRBV12-4, with D perhaps TRBD1 (5 bases). CDR3 length: 14 residues. The V gene lost 7 bases and the J gene lost 4 bases, with 16 bases spanning the gap. The CDR3 sequence: CASNPAGLPETQYF. CDR3 DNA: TGTGCCAGCAACCCGGCAGGGTTACCAGAGACCCAGTACTTC.

This clonotype came up a few times. The chain links TRBV5-4 to TRBJ2-5; TRBD1 matches 11 bases. The germline V gene encodes CDR1 SGHNT and CDR2 YYREEE (reference sequence). CDR3 size: 15 residues. Trimming removed 0 bases from V and 7 bases from J; junction bases left unmatched: 5. CDR3 coding DNA: TGTGCCAGCAGCTTGGCCGGGACAGGGGGACGGACCCAGTACTTC. Its protein is CASSLAGTGGRTQYF.

CDR3 bases: TGTGCCAGCAGATCAGGGGTCGGTAATTCACCCCTCCACTTT. Its protein product is CASRSGVGNSPLHF. V is TRBV13 and J is TRBJ1-6; possibly TRBD1 for D (6 bases). V gave up 6 bases and J gave up 6 bases, with 12 bases separating them. The germline gives CDR1 PRHDT, CDR2 FYEKMQ (reference sequence). The CDR3 has 14 amino acids.

This clonotype turned up a few times. CDR3 sequence: CASSLEAGGASYEQYF. CDR3 in DNA: TGTGCCAGCAGCTTAGAAGCCGGGGGGGCCTCCTACGAGCAGTACTTC. The chain uses TRBV7-2 and TRBJ2-7; 8 nucleotides line up with TRBD2. The ends lost 1 base at V and 0 bases at J; junction bases unmatched: 5. The CDR3 runs 16 residues. In germline, CDR1 is SGHTA, CDR2 FQGNSA.

This clonotype was detected a few times. The gene calls are TRBV5-4 and TRBJ1-5; D not resolved. CDR1 and CDR2 from the germline V gene are SGHNT and YYREEE (reference sequence). V dropped 0 bases and J dropped 8 bases, with 9 bases sitting between them. The CDR3 consists of 13 residues. Written as DNA, the CDR3 is TGTGCCAGCAGCTTGGGTTCGCGGGAGCCCCAGCATTTT. Amino acids: CASSLGSREPQHF.

The table lists this clonotype with many counts. This chain connects TRBV7-3 to TRBJ2-2; D not certain. CDR1 is SGHTA, CDR2 FQGTGA, per germline. The CDR3 consists of 13 residues. Trimming removed 6 bases from V and 7 bases from J, with 12 bases in between. CDR3 in DNA: TGTGCCAGCAGTACGGACGGATTCGGGGAGCTGTTTTTT. Its protein product is CASSTDGFGELFF.

This clonotype was found a few times. One end of the junction varies from germline; a read error may be responsible. The chain recombines TRBV10-3 with TRBJ2-7; D may be TRBD1 or TRBD2 (5 bases each). CDR1 ENHRY and CDR2 SYGVKD come from the germline V gene. This CDR3 contains 17 residues. In DNA form, the CDR3 reads TGTGCCAGCAGTTGGTCCTCGCACCGGGACGGATCCTACGAGCAGTACTTC. This translates into CASSWSSHRDGSYEQYF.

With regard to this clonotype: Relative to the germline gene, one junction end is altered; a read error may explain this. The rearrangement uses TRBV5-1 and TRBJ2-7; possibly TRBD2 for D (6 bases). This CDR3 has 14 residues. Looked up from germline, CDR1 is SGHRS and CDR2 is YFSETQ. Written as DNA, the CDR3 is TGTGCCGGCAGCGTAGGTCTAGCGTCCTACGAGCAGTACTTC. Its protein product is CAGSVGLASYEQYF.

The sample holds one count of this clonotype. Germline is not matched at one junction end, which may reflect a read error. The rearrangement uses TRBV7-6 and TRBJ2-2; D perhaps matches TRBD2 (6 bases). The CDR3 is made up of 15 amino acids. Germline CDR1 SGHVS, CDR2 FNYEAQ. The CDR3 loop reads CASSWDLAGKGEQFF. In DNA, the CDR3 is TGTGCCAGCAGCTGGGATTTGGCGGGAAAAGGAGAGCAGTTTTTT.

This clonotype was seen ten or more times. V and J are TRBV29-1 and TRBJ1-2, with TRBD1 identical over 10 bases. The germline CDR1 and CDR2 sequences are SQVTM and ANQGSEA. The CDR3 is 14 amino acids. The CDR3 here is CSGGQGDLFRGYTF. CDR3 DNA: TGCAGTGGCGGACAGGGGGATCTCTTTCGTGGCTACACCTTC.